The TCR beta chain under discussion was sequenced for a study of T cell responses to AZD1222 COVID-19 vaccine. Clones were read by immunoSEQ multiplex PCR, and TCRdb kept only the in-frame ones, dropping some. The table lists 95,000 to 110,000 clones, around 93% of them singletons, with around 8.6% in the top ten. This clone occurred once. Its target is unknown. Overall study results and limits: Targets within unmutated variant regions were reportedly found for nearly half of spike-specific TCRs. Donors were mostly white British, more females; clonal diversity possibly underestimated. Just five or six AZD1222 recipients were seropositive at baseline.

CDR3 size: 16 residues. J lost 4 bases, V lost 8 bases, and 12 bases had no gene match. Germline loops: CDR1 SGHTA, CDR2 FQGTGA. This chain connects TRBV7-3 to TRBJ2-5, with 11 bases that match TRBD2. This receptor was taken from an adult who received the AZD1222 COVID-19 vaccine. The sample here was peripheral blood, taken 28 days after the second AZD1222 dose. In nucleotides, the CDR3 is TGTGCCAGCCGCCCCATTAGCGGGGGGGGAGGAGAGACCCAGTACTTC. Protein sequence: CASRPISGGGGETQYF.